Presented here are 14 T cell receptor beta chains from one specimen sequenced in a study of blood T cell repertoires in COVID-19. TCRdb keeps only in-frame clones here, not all; method: immunoSEQ multiplex PCR. The repertoire holds around 160,000 clones, just under 90% seen once, with about 9.4% in the top ten. Sequences were obtained from peripheral blood. The source is a woman in her sixties or seventies with COVID-19, enrolled during active disease.

The chain combines TRBV3-1 (or the pseudogene TRBV3-2) with TRBJ1-2, with a weak D call TRBD1 (6 bases). Trimming removed 0 bases from V and 7 bases from J, with 12 bases in between. This CDR3 spans 14 amino acids. Germline loops: CDR1 LGHDT, CDR2 YNNKEL (reference sequence). CDR3 DNA sequence: TGTGCCAGCAGCCAAGAGAAAGGGGGAAGTGGCTACACCTTC. It is translated as CASSQEKGGSGYTF.

The gene calls are TRBV28 and TRBJ2-7; D is unresolved. CDR1 is MDHEN, CDR2 SYDVKM, per germline. Trimming took 4 bases from V and 3 from J, leaving 19 bases between them. The CDR3 contains 16 residues. The CDR3 region has the DNA TGTGCCAGCAGTTACACGACTGCCCTCGGGTTCTACGAGCAGTACTTC. This codes for CASSYTTALGFYEQYF.

In this sample, this clone turned up once. The CDR3 DNA reads as TGTGCCAGCAGTCTCCGGGACAGGGGTGGCATTCAGTACTTC. It codes for CASSLRDRGGIQYF. The chain uses TRBV28 and TRBJ2-4; 10 bases map to TRBD1. This CDR3 is 14 amino acids long. Per germline, CDR1 MDHEN and CDR2 SYDVKM. Unmatched junction bases numbered 7, after V lost 5 bases and J lost 9 bases.

This chain uses TRBV9 with TRBJ2-7, with TRBD2 matching 10 bases. The V segment lost 2 bases and the J segment 3 bases; nucleotides outside the gene matches: 5. This CDR3 region has 15 residues. Germline V gives CDR1 SGDLS, CDR2 YYNGEE. Here the CDR3 reads CASSVGTSEIYEQYF. CDR3 coding DNA: TGTGCCAGCAGCGTCGGGACTAGCGAGATCTACGAGCAGTACTTC.

CDR3 in amino acids: CASWDWGNEQFF. CDR3 DNA sequence: TGTGCCAGCTGGGACTGGGGCAATGAGCAGTTCTTC. The chain links TRBV6-1 to TRBJ2-1; possible D gene TRBD2, 6 bases. CDR3 size: 12 residues. The ends were cut back, 8 bases at V and 6 bases at J, with 11 bases in the middle. Germline assignment: CDR1 MNHNS and CDR2 SASEGT.

The DNA for the CDR3 is TGTGCCAGCAGCTTAGATGGACAGGGTCACACTGAAGCTTTCTTT. This codes for CASSLDGQGHTEAFF. This sequence joins TRBV7-2 and TRBJ1-1; 8 positions match TRBD1. Trimming cost V 1 base and J 3 bases; bases outside gene matches: 4. The CDR3 loop spans 15 amino acids. Per the germline V gene, CDR1 is SGHTA and CDR2 is FQGNSA.

The rearrangement uses TRBV6-5 and TRBJ1-2; TRBD1 matches 9 bases. Losses at the gene ends were 6 bases for V and 6 bases for J; bases not matched to a gene: 5. Germline V lookup: CDR1 MNHEY, CDR2 SVGAGI. The CDR3 is 13 residues long. The CDR3 bases are TGTGCCAGCAGCCGCGGACAGGGGAATGGCTACACCTTC. Translated, it gives CASSRGQGNGYTF.

The chain carries TRBV30 and TRBJ2-7, with 9 positions matching TRBD1. Losses at the gene ends were 4 bases for V and 3 bases for J; bases not matched to a gene: 7. Germline V gene sequence: CDR1 GTSNPN, CDR2 SVGIG (reference sequence). This CDR3 has 14 amino acids. The CDR3 nucleotides read TGTGCCTGGACAGGGACAGGGAATAACTACGAGCAGTACTTC. As protein: CAWTGTGNNYEQYF.

The chain is built from TRBV5-1 and TRBJ1-3; D not certain. The V gene lost 0 bases and the J gene lost 0 bases, with 13 bases spanning the gap. Germline-derived CDR1 and CDR2 are SGHRS and YFSETQ. The CDR3 spans 17 residues. The CDR3 coding sequence is TGCGCCAGCAGCTTGGGGCCCCGCGGGAACTCTGGAAACACCATATATTTT. It specifies CASSLGPRGNSGNTIYF.

In its sample, this clone was seen a few times. The chain couples TRBV29-1 to TRBJ1-2; D gene uncertain. V was clipped by 0 bases and J by 0 bases, with 11 bases between them. The germline CDR1 and CDR2 sequences are SQVTM and ANQGSEA. There are 15 residues in the CDR3. For the CDR3, the DNA is TGCAGCGTTGAAGATTACGTCGCAGCTAACTATGGCTACACCTTC. Amino acid sequence: CSVEDYVAANYGYTF.

Only a few counts were recorded for this clone. The sample has other DNA sequences that encode this CDR3 too. The rearrangement joins TRBV7-9 to TRBJ1-3, with TRBD1 matching over 9 bases. Trimming removed 4 bases from V and 3 bases from J; junction bases left unmatched: 4. Germline loops: CDR1 SEHNR, CDR2 FQNEAQ (reference sequence). This CDR3 region has 15 residues. CDR3 loop: CASSWGQGSGNTIYF. The CDR3 DNA is TGTGCCAGCAGCTGGGGACAGGGAAGTGGAAACACCATATATTTT. Supplemented by reference TRBV7-9 and TRBJ1-3, the full variable domain reads DTGVSQNPRHKITKRGQNVTFRCDPISEHNRLYWYRQTLGQGPEFLTYFQNEAQLEKSRLLSDRFSAERPKGSFSTLEIQRTEQGDSAMYLCASSWGQGSGNTIYFGEGSWLTVV.

The V call is TRBV10-3, the J call TRBJ1-2, with TRBD1 as a possible D gene (5 bases). V was pared by 3 bases and J by 8 bases, with 10 bases between. The CDR3 is 12 residues long. CDR1 and CDR2 from the germline V gene are ENHRY and SYGVKD. CDR3 DNA sequence: TGTGCCATCAGTGAACCAGACAGCGGCTACACCTTC. Its protein is CAISEPDSGYTF.

The chain uses TRBV7-8 and TRBJ2-5, with a weak D call TRBD2 (6 bases). V lost 8 bases to trimming and J lost 2 bases, with 15 bases between them. The CDR3 covers 14 residues. Germline CDR1 and CDR2: SGHVS and FQNEAQ. The CDR3 reads CASGGGRGQETQYF. DNA of the CDR3: TGTGCCAGCGGGGGTGGTCGGGGGCAAGAGACCCAGTACTTC.

The chain carries TRBV18 and TRBJ2-3, with TRBD2 matching 9 bases. The J segment lost 2 bases and the V segment lost 9 bases, leaving 12 bases of the junction unmatched. The CDR3 is 16 amino acids. The V gene's germline CDR1 is KGHSH and CDR2 LQKENI. The CDR3 DNA reads TGTGCCAGTTCCCCGGGCGGGGGGGCATCCACAGATACGCAGTATTTT. It codes for CASSPGGGASTDTQYF.